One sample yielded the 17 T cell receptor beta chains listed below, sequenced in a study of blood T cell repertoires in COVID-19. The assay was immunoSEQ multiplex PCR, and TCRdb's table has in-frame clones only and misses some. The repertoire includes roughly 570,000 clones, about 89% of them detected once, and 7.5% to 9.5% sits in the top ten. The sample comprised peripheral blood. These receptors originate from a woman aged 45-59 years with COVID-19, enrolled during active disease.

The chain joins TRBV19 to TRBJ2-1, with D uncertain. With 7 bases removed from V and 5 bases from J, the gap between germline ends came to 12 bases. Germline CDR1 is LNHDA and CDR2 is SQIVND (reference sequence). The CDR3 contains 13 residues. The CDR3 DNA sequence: TGTGCCAGTATGAGCCTTTCTAACAATGAGCAGTTCTTC. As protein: CASMSLSNNEQFF. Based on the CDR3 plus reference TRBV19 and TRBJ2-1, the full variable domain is DGGITQSPKYLFRKEGQNVTLSCEQNLNHDAMYWYRQDPGQGLRLIYYSQIVNDFQKGDIAEGYSVSREKKESFPLTVTSAQKNPTAFYLCASMSLSNNEQFFGPGTRLTVL.

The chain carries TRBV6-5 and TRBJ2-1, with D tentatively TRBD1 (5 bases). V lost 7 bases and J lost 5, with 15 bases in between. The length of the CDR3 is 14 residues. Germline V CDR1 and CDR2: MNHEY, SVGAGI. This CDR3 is CASTPRRENNEQFF. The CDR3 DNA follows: TGTGCCAGCACCCCGCGCAGGGAAAACAATGAGCAGTTCTTC.

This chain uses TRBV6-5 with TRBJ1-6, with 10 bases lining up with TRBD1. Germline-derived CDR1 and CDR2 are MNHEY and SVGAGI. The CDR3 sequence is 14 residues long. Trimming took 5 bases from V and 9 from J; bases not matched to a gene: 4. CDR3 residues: CASSPGQGFSPLHF. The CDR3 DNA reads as TGTGCCAGCAGTCCGGGACAGGGGTTTTCACCCCTCCACTTT.

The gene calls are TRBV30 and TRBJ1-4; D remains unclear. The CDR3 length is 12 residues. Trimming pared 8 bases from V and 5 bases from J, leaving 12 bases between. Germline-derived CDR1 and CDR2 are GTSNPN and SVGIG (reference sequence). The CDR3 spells CALGAPNEKLFF. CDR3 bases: TGTGCCCTAGGAGCCCCCAATGAAAAACTGTTTTTT.

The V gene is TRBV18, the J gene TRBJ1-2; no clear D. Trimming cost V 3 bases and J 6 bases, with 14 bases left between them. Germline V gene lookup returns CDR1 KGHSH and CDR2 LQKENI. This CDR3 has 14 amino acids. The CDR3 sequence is CASSPSGEKNGYTF. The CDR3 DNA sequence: TGTGCCAGCTCACCGTCGGGAGAAAAGAATGGCTACACCTTC.

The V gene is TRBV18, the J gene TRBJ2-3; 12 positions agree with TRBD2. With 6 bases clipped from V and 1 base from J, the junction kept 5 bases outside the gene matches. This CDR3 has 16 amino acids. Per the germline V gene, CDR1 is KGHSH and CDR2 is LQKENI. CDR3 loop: CASSARLAGGTDTQYF. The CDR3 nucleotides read TGTGCCAGCTCTGCACGACTAGCGGGGGGCACAGATACGCAGTATTTT. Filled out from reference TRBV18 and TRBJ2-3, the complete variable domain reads NAGVMQNPRHLVRRRGQEARLRCSPMKGHSHVYWYRQLPEEGLKFMVYLQKENIIDESGMPKERFSAEFPKEGPSILRIQQVVRGDSAAYFCASSARLAGGTDTQYFGPGTRLTVL.

This chain's CDR3 is CASSELRGANTGELFF. The CDR3 DNA reads as TGTGCCAGCAGCGAACTTAGGGGCGCGAACACCGGGGAGCTGTTTTTT. J is TRBJ2-2 and V is TRBV14, with D perhaps matching TRBD1 (5 bases). The V end lost 5 bases, the J end lost 0 bases, and 13 bases lay between the germline ends. CDR3 length: 16 amino acids. The germline gives CDR1 SGHDN, CDR2 FVKESK.

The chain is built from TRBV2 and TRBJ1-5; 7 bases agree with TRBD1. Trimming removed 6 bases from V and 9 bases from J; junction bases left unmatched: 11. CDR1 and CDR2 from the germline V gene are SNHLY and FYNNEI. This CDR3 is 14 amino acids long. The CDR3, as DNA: TGTGCCAGCAGGGGGGAGACAGGGTCCAGGCCCCAGCATTTT. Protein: CASRGETGSRPQHF.

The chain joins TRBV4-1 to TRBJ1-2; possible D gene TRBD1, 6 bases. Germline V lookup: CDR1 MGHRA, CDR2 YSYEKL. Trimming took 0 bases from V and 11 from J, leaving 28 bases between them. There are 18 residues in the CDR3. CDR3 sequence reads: CASSQERQGMGEGRGYTF. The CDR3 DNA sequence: TGCGCCAGCAGCCAAGAGCGGCAGGGGATGGGTGAAGGTAGAGGATACACCTTC.

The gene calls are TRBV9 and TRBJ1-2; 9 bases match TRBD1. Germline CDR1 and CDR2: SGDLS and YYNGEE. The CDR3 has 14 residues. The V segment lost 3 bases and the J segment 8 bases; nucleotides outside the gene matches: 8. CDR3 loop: CASSAGQGVLGYTF. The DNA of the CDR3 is TGTGCCAGCAGCGCGGGACAGGGAGTTTTAGGCTACACCTTC.

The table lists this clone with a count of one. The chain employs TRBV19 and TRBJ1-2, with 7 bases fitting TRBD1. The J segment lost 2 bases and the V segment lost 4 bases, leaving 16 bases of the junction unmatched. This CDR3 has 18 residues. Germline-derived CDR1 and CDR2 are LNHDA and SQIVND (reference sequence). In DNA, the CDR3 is TGTGCCAGTAGTACCTTCCCGACCGGACAGGCGGGAAACTATGGCTACACCTTC. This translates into CASSTFPTGQAGNYGYTF.

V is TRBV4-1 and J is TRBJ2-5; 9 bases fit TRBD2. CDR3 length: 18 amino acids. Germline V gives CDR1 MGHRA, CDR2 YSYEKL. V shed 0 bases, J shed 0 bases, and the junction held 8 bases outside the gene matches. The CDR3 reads CASSQEVAGVPYQETQYF. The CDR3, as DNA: TGCGCCAGCAGCCAAGAGGTAGCGGGGGTCCCATACCAAGAGACCCAGTACTTC.

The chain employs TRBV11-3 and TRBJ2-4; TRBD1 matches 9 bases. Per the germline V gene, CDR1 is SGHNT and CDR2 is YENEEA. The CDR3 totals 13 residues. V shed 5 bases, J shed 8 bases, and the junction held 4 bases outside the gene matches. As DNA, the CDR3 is TGTGCCAGCAGCGTGGGACAGGGAGACATTCAGTACTTC. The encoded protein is CASSVGQGDIQYF.

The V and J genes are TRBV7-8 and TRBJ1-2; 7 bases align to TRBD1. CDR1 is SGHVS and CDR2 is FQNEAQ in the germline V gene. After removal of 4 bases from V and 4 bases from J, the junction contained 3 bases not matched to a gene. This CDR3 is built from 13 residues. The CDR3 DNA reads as TGTGCCAGCAGCTCACAGGGGCCCTATGGCTACACCTTC. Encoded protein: CASSSQGPYGYTF.

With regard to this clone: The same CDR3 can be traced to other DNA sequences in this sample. For the CDR3, the DNA is TGTGCCAGCAGCCCCGGGACAGTTAATGAAAAACTGTTTTTT. It encodes CASSPGTVNEKLFF. This chain links TRBV3-1 (or the pseudogene TRBV3-2) with TRBJ1-4; 7 nucleotides align to TRBD1. V lost 4 bases and J lost 4; bases outside the gene matches: 3. CDR1 and CDR2 (germline): LGHDT, YNNKEL (reference sequence). The length of the CDR3 is 14 residues.

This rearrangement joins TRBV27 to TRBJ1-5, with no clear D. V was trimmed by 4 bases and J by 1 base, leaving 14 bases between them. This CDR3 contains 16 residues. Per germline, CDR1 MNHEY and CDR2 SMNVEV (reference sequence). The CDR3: CASSSTGRYSNQPQHF. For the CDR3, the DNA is TGTGCCAGCAGTTCGACGGGGAGGTACAGCAATCAGCCCCAGCATTTT.

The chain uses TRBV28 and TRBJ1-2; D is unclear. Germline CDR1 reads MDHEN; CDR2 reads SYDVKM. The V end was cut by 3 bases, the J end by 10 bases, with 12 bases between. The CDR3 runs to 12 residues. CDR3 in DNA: TGTGCCAGCAGTTTCGGGGAGAAAACCTACACCTTC. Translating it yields CASSFGEKTYTF.